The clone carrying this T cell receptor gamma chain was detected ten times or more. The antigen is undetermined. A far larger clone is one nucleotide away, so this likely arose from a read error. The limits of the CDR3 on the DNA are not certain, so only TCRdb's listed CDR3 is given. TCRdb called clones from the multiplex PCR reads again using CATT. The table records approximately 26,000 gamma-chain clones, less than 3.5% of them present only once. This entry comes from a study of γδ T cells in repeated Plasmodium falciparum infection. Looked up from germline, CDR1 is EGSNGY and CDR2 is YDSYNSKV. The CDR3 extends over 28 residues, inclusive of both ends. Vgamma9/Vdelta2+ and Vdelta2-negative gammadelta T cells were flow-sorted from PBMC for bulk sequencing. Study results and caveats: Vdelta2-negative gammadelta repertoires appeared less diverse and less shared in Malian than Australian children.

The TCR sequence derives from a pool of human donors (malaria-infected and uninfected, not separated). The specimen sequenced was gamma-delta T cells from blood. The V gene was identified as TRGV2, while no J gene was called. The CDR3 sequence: CATWDDRNSLAVEQHLLSQVSIGGIQHF.